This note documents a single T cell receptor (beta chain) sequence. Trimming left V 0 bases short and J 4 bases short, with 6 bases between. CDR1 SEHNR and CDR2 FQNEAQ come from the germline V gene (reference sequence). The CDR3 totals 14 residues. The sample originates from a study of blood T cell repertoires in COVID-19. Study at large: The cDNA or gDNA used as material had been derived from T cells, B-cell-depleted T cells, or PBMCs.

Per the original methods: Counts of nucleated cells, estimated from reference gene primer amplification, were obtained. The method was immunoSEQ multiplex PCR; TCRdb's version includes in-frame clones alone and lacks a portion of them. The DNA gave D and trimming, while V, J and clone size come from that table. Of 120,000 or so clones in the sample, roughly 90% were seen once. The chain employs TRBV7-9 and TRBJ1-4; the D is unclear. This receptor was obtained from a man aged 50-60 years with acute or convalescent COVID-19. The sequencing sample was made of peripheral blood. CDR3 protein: CASSLADINEKLFF. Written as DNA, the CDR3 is TGTGCCAGCAGCTTAGCCGACATTAATGAAAAACTGTTTTTT.